Each of the 21 T cell receptor beta chains below was sequenced from the same sample in a study of neurological immune-mediated disorders. TCRdb passed the 5' RACE reads through MiXCR, listing each CDR3 protein once. The data show fewer than 85,000 distinct CDR3 sequences, under 4.5% seen once. Noted time point: longitudinal time-point 3. The sample taken for sequencing was PBMCs. The receptor set was obtained from a woman in her sixties with multiple sclerosis.

This clonotype has at least ten counts. This chain connects TRBV5-1 to TRBJ2-3; 7 bases match TRBD2. The V gene end was trimmed by 5 bases and the J gene end by 4 bases; junction bases not matched to a gene: 7. The CDR3 runs to 14 residues. Per germline, CDR1 SGHRS and CDR2 YFSETQ. CDR3 coding DNA: TGCGCCAGCAGTCGGGGGGAGAGGGCAGATACGCAGTATTTT. Translated, it gives CASSRGERADTQYF.

This clonotype came up many times. The chain is built from TRBV12-3 or TRBV12-4 and TRBJ1-5; 8 bases line up with TRBD1. V lost 6 bases and J lost 0; bases outside the gene matches: 10. This CDR3 spans 17 amino acids. The CDR3 loop reads CASSRQGNFFSNQPQHF. CDR3 DNA: TGTGCCAGCAGCCGACAGGGGAACTTCTTTAGCAATCAGCCCCAGCATTTT.

This clonotype has at least ten counts. This chain uses TRBV15 with TRBJ1-4; D is unclear. With 0 bases removed from V and 7 bases from J, the gap between germline ends came to 12 bases. This CDR3 is 15 amino acids long. In germline, CDR1 is LNHNV, CDR2 YYDKDF (reference sequence). The CDR3 DNA follows: TGTGCCACCAGCAGAGATAAAGGAGTTCTTGAAAAACTGTTTTTT. Amino acids: CATSRDKGVLEKLFF. The variable domain in full, with the rest retrieved from reference TRBV15 and TRBJ1-4, is DAMVIQNPRYQVTQFGKPVTLSCSQTLNHNVMYWYQQKSSQAPKLLFHYYDKDFNNEADTPDNFQSRRPNTSFCFLDIRSPGLGDTAMYLCATSRDKGVLEKLFFGSGTQLSVL.

V usage is TRBV2 and J usage is TRBJ1-5; 7 bases agree with TRBD1. V lost 4 bases, J lost 0 bases, and 9 bases stayed unmatched. The CDR3 totals 17 residues. CDR1 and CDR2 (germline): SNHLY, FYNNEI. CDR3 sequence (DNA): TGTGCCAGCAGTGGAGGCCCCGGGACAGATAGCAATCAGCCCCAGCATTTT. Translated: CASSGGPGTDSNQPQHF.

This clonotype was seen at least ten times. The V gene is TRBV25-1, the J gene TRBJ1-2; D is perhaps TRBD1 (5 bases). Per germline, CDR1 MGHDK and CDR2 SYGVNS. CDR3 length equals 12 residues. Trimming took 6 bases from V and 5 from J, leaving 10 bases between them. The CDR3 nucleotides are TGTGCCAGCAGGGGGGGGGATTATGGCTACACCTTC. Its translation: CASRGGDYGYTF.

This clonotype was counted many times. The chain joins TRBV12-3 or TRBV12-4 to TRBJ1-2, with 10 bases that match TRBD1. CDR3 length: 15 residues. V lost 6 bases and J lost 7; bases outside the gene matches: 11. CDR3 loop: CASSPGDRGIRGYTF. The CDR3 DNA is TGTGCCAGCAGCCCGGGGGACAGGGGCATTCGTGGCTACACCTTC.

This chain joins TRBV5-1 and TRBJ1-1; D ambiguous. With 5 bases removed from V and 8 bases from J, the gap between germline ends came to 10 bases. This CDR3 spans 11 amino acids. CDR1 and CDR2 (germline): SGHRS, YFSETQ. Here the CDR3 reads CASRSEEEAFF. DNA of the CDR3: TGCGCCAGCAGAAGTGAGGAAGAAGCTTTCTTT.

This clonotype was detected many times. The chain employs TRBV29-1 and TRBJ2-2; a weak D match, TRBD1 (5 bases). Germline loops: CDR1 SQVTM, CDR2 ANQGSEA. The CDR3 is 13 residues long. The V end was cut by 2 bases, the J end by 3 bases, with 7 bases between. The CDR3 loop is CSVEQGYTGELFF. DNA of the CDR3: TGCAGCGTTGAACAGGGTTACACCGGGGAGCTGTTTTTT.

This clonotype was picked up many times. V gene TRBV7-6 combines with J gene TRBJ2-2, with D possibly TRBD2 on 6 matching bases. Germline CDR1 reads SGHVS; CDR2 reads FNYEAQ. Trimming stripped 4 bases from V and 0 bases from J, with 9 bases between. CDR3 size: 15 residues. This CDR3 reads CASSSGTSNTGELFF. CDR3 nucleotide sequence: TGTGCCAGCAGCTCCGGGACTTCGAACACCGGGGAGCTGTTTTTT.

This clonotype was counted ten times or more. This CDR3 reads CSARDGLKPYEQYF. The CDR3 region has the DNA TGCAGTGCTAGAGATGGACTTAAACCCTACGAGCAGTACTTC. The chain couples TRBV20-1 to TRBJ2-7, with D tentatively TRBD2 (5 bases). Germline assignment: CDR1 DFQATT and CDR2 SNEGSKA (reference sequence). Deletions cut 0 bases from V and 2 bases from J, with 11 bases between. The CDR3 length is 14 residues.

There are many counts of this clonotype. This sequence joins TRBV2 and TRBJ2-5; 9 positions match TRBD1. Losses at the gene ends were 5 bases for V and 1 base for J; bases not matched to a gene: 8. CDR3 length: 16 residues. CDR1 and CDR2 (germline): SNHLY, FYNNEI. CDR3 nucleotides: TGTGCCAGCAGTCAAAGGGGACAGGGTGGCCAAGAGACCCAGTACTTC. Protein sequence: CASSQRGQGGQETQYF. Full variable domain (remainder filled in from reference TRBV2 and TRBJ2-5): EPEVTQTPSHQVTQMGQEVILRCVPISNHLYFYWYRQILGQKVEFLVSFYNNEISEKSEIFDDQFSVERPDGSNFTLKIRSTKLEDSAMYFCASSQRGQGGQETQYFGPGTRLLVL.

This clonotype was seen many times. The chain combines TRBV6-5 with TRBJ2-7; D uncertain. The CDR3 is 13 amino acids. CDR1 and CDR2 (germline): MNHEY, SVGAGI. The V and J ends lost 6 bases and 1 base respectively, with 10 bases between them. CDR3 DNA sequence: TGTGCCAGCAGCTCCGTATTATCCTACGAGCAGTACTTC. Protein: CASSSVLSYEQYF.

This clonotype was found many times. The chain is built from TRBV20-1 and TRBJ1-1; D gene uncertain. Per the germline V gene, CDR1 is DFQATT and CDR2 is SNEGSKA (reference sequence). Trimming left V 1 base short and J 6 bases short, with 12 bases between. The CDR3 consists of 13 residues. CDR3 amino acids: CSARVPGNAEAFF. The CDR3 DNA sequence: TGCAGTGCTAGAGTGCCAGGAAACGCTGAAGCTTTCTTT.

At least ten counts were recorded for this clonotype. The chain couples TRBV6-5 to TRBJ1-1, with D unclear. CDR1 is MNHEY and CDR2 is SVGAGI in the germline V gene. The V end was cut by 6 bases, the J end by 1 base, with 9 bases between. The CDR3 runs 13 residues. CDR3 region: CASRKVQNTEAFF. In DNA, the CDR3 is TGTGCCAGCAGGAAGGTACAGAACACTGAAGCTTTCTTT.

This clonotype has ten or more counts. The rearrangement joins TRBV12-3 or TRBV12-4 to TRBJ1-2; D is unclear. The CDR3 sequence is 15 residues long. V was pared by 7 bases and J by 6 bases, with 21 bases between. CDR3: CASTQRVGGPDGYTF. DNA of the CDR3: TGTGCCAGCACCCAGAGGGTGGGCGGTCCGGATGGCTACACCTTC.

This clonotype has at least ten counts. V gene TRBV12-3 or TRBV12-4 combines with J gene TRBJ1-1, with D possibly matching TRBD1 (6 bases). There are 14 residues in the CDR3. The ends were cut back, 9 bases at V and 0 bases at J, with 14 bases in the middle. The CDR3 region has the DNA TGTGCCAGTCAGATCGGACAGATGAACACTGAAGCTTTCTTT. Translated: CASQIGQMNTEAFF.

This clonotype was detected ten times or more. The chain links TRBV7-9 to TRBJ2-5, with TRBD2 matching 7 bases. The CDR3 spans 17 residues. Germline CDR1 and CDR2: SEHNR and FQNEAQ (reference sequence). Trimming removed 1 base from V and 0 bases from J; junction bases left unmatched: 8. The CDR3 nucleotides read TGTGCCAGCAGCTTAGGCGGGACTACAGAGTACCAAGAGACCCAGTACTTC. Its protein product is CASSLGGTTEYQETQYF.

This clonotype was recorded at least ten times. The rearrangement joins TRBV12-3 or TRBV12-4 to TRBJ2-1, with 7 bases that match TRBD1. J lost 8 bases, V lost 6 bases, and 7 bases had no gene match. The CDR3 totals 13 residues. The CDR3 DNA follows: TGTGCCAGCAGCCCACAGGGGTTGGATGAGCAGTTCTTC. Protein product: CASSPQGLDEQFF.

This clonotype was picked up many times. The CDR3 sequence is CSARFNTVSYEQYF. The CDR3 DNA reads TGCAGTGCTAGGTTTAATACGGTCTCCTACGAGCAGTACTTC. The chain uses TRBV20-1 and TRBJ2-7, with D unclear. V was pared by 3 bases and J by 0 bases, with 12 bases between. Germline CDR1 reads DFQATT; CDR2 reads SNEGSKA (reference sequence). The CDR3 has 14 residues.

The rearrangement uses TRBV2 and TRBJ2-5; tentative D call: TRBD2 (6 bases). Trimming stripped 6 bases from V and 11 bases from J, with 22 bases between. The CDR3 runs to 14 residues. Germline V gives CDR1 SNHLY, CDR2 FYNNEI. CDR3 sequence (DNA): TGTGCCAGCAGCCGAACCCTAGCGTGGGGCCGGCAGTACTTC. Residues: CASSRTLAWGRQYF. The variable domain in full, completed from reference TRBV2 and TRBJ2-5, reads EPEVTQTPSHQVTQMGQEVILRCVPISNHLYFYWYRQILGQKVEFLVSFYNNEISEKSEIFDDQFSVERPDGSNFTLKIRSTKLEDSAMYFCASSRTLAWGRQYFGPGTRLLVL.

There are many counts of this clonotype. CDR3 nucleotide sequence: TGCGCCAGCAGCACGACGACAGGGGTTTTCGGCAATGAGCAGTTCTTC. Its translation: CASSTTTGVFGNEQFF. The chain uses TRBV5-1 and TRBJ2-1; 8 nucleotides match TRBD1. V gave up 4 bases and J gave up 6 bases; unmatched junction bases: 12. The CDR3 runs 16 residues. CDR1 SGHRS and CDR2 YFSETQ come from the germline V gene.